This paragraph reports one T cell receptor beta chain. The antigen remains undetermined. The sample comes from a study of T cell repertoires in cytomegalovirus infection. Looking at the study overall: Recently described HLA-C-restricted plus well-studied HLA-B-restricted CMV epitopes were used. Through public TCR beta signatures, both CMV infection and matching HLA type were indicated.

TCRdb called the reads again in MiXCR, with one record for every CDR3 protein. The sample records approximately 470,000 distinct CDR3 sequences, approximately 42% being singletons. Study outcomes and limitations: The ex vivo response was dominated by HLA-C-restricted CMV-specific TCR beta clonotypes. Summed frequency of public TCR beta families distinguished CMV carriers with the relevant HLA.

Trimming took 4 bases from V and 5 from J, leaving 9 bases between them. The CDR3 is 12 amino acids. In germline, CDR1 is SGHRS, CDR2 YFSETQ. The sequenced sample was cultured PBMCs, obtained from culture after CMV antigen stimulation. The chain uses TRBV5-1 and TRBJ2-5; no definite D call. The sequence was obtained from a human donor in good health (CMV status not recorded). Some clones in this sample may be carry-over from other donors' samples. The CDR3 DNA is TGCGCCAGCAGCCAAGCATTGGAGACCCAGTACTTC. It encodes CASSQALETQYF.